The sequence of this TCR beta chain was determined in a study of blood T cell repertoires in COVID-19. Some clones are missing from TCRdb's copy, which holds only in-frame ones; the method was immunoSEQ multiplex PCR. The table records approximately 78,000 clones, more than 85% of them present only once. Germline V lookup: CDR1 LNHDA, CDR2 SQIVND (reference sequence). Trimming took off 3 bases at V and 1 base at J, with 19 bases between the two ends. The CDR3 is made up of 17 amino acids. This chain connects TRBV19 to TRBJ2-7, with D perhaps matching TRBD1 (5 bases). This clonotype originated in a man aged 45-65 years with COVID-19, enrolled during active disease. Sequenced material: peripheral blood. In DNA form, the CDR3 reads TGTGCCAGTAGTATTGGGGCAGGGATTAGTAGGTCCTACGAGCAGTACTTC. Its translation: CASSIGAGISRSYEQYF.